The rows below give T cell receptor beta chains drawn from one sample of a study of blood T cell repertoires in COVID-19. TCRdb's copy holds only in-frame clones and misses some; the assay was immunoSEQ multiplex PCR. Among roughly 320,000 clones, around 90% were seen once, and the ten largest hold about 1.2%. The sequencing sample was made of peripheral blood. These receptors all come from a man aged 70-80 years with acute or convalescent COVID-19. CDR3s include the opening cysteine and the closing phenylalanine or tryptophan. The order of the fields is J gene, clone size, V gene, D gene, CDR3 protein, CDR3 DNA. A D gene is named only where the DNA matches it firmly. Expanded clones get a size class; other rows say once, few or many, or leave the size out.

TRBJ2-1 NA TRBV28 NA CASRLGVSGSNEQFF TGTGCCAGCAGACTGGGAGTTAGTGGGTCAAATGAGCAGTTCTTC
TRBJ1-1 few TRBV30 TRBD1 CAWTGGRAEAFF TGTGCCTGGACAGGGGGTCGTGCTGAAGCTTTCTTT
TRBJ1-6 once TRBV18 NA CASSLTSPRNSPLHF TGTGCCAGCTCATTAACGAGCCCCAGGAATTCACCCCTCCACTTT
TRBJ2-2 NA TRBV6-4 NA CASSLTENTGELFF TGTGCCAGCAGTTTGACAGAAAACACCGGGGAGCTGTTTTTT
TRBJ2-1 few TRBV6-5 TRBD2 CASRAASGKEFF TGTGCCAGCAGAGCAGCTAGCGGGAAGGAGTTCTTC
TRBJ2-2 NA TRBV4-2 NA CASSHKLEVANTGELFF TGTGCCAGCAGCCATAAATTGGAGGTAGCGAACACCGGGGAGCTGTTTTTT
TRBJ1-5 NA TRBV6-2/TRBV6-3 NA CASSYSPAGISNQPQHF TGTGCCAGCAGTTACTCTCCCGCGGGTATCAGCAATCAGCCCCAGCATTTT
TRBJ2-7 NA TRBV28 NA CASSLHGYEQYF TGTGCCAGCAGTTTACACGGGTACGAGCAGTACTTC
TRBJ1-2 NA TRBV10-2 NA CASSESSQGGGYTF TGCGCCAGCAGTGAGTCGTCACAGGGTGGTGGCTACACCTTC
TRBJ2-1 NA TRBV29-1 TRBD2 CSVDSAGTSQEQFF TGCAGCGTTGATTCAGCGGGGACGTCTCAAGAGCAGTTCTTC
TRBJ2-2 NA TRBV27 TRBD2 CASSLAGGNTGELFF TGTGCCAGCAGTTTAGCGGGAGGGAACACCGGGGAGCTGTTTTTT
TRBJ1-2 once TRBV3-1/TRBV3-2 NA CASSPAGNYGYTF TGTGCCAGCAGCCCGGCAGGGAACTATGGCTACACCTTC
TRBJ2-3 NA TRBV7-9 TRBD1 CASTRQGIGTDTQYF TGTGCCAGCACACGACAGGGCATCGGCACAGATACGCAGTATTTT
TRBJ1-1 few TRBV5-8 NA CASSLARNTEAFF TGTGCCAGCAGCTTGGCCAGGAACACTGAAGCTTTCTTT
TRBJ2-3 NA TRBV18 TRBD2 CASSRTSGSSDTQYF TGTGCCAGCTCGCGGACTAGCGGGAGCTCTGATACGCAGTATTTT
TRBJ1-5 NA TRBV7-8 TRBD1 CASSSFGTGGNQPQHF TGTGCCAGCAGCTCCTTCGGGACAGGGGGCAATCAGCCCCAGCATTTT
TRBJ2-2 NA TRBV7-9 TRBD2 CASTPGRGGAGTVTGELFF TGTGCCAGCACCCCCGGTCGGGGGGGAGCGGGAACGGTCACCGGGGAGCTGTTTTTT
TRBJ2-4 NA TRBV2 TRBD2 CASSKREAKNIQYF TGTGCCAGCAGTAAGCGGGAAGCCAAAAACATTCAGTACTTC
TRBJ2-2 once TRBV5-1 NA CASSLAARGLNTGELFF TGCGCCAGCAGCTTGGCGGCCAGGGGTCTTAACACCGGGGAGCTGTTTTTT
TRBJ1-5 NA TRBV12-5 NA CASGFGWRPAHSYSNQPQHF TGTGCTAGTGGTTTCGGGTGGCGGCCAGCTCACTCGTATAGCAATCAGCCCCAGCATTTT
TRBJ2-7 NA TRBV5-6 TRBD1 CASSSGTGDEQYF TGTGCCAGCAGCTCCGGGACAGGAGACGAGCAGTACTTC
TRBJ1-2 NA TRBV19 TRBD1 CASTTGQLYGYTF TGTGCCAGTACCACGGGACAGCTCTATGGCTACACCTTC
TRBJ2-1 NA TRBV7-2 NA CASSSLRGGEQFF TGTGCCAGCAGCTCCCTGAGGGGGGGTGAGCAGTTCTTC
TRBJ1-2 NA TRBV11-2 TRBD1 CASSFGQGGGYTF TGTGCCAGCAGCTTCGGACAGGGTGGTGGCTACACCTTC
TRBJ1-3 NA TRBV3-1/TRBV3-2 NA CASSQGGRISGNTIYF TGTGCCAGCAGCCAGGGGGGACGGATCTCTGGAAACACCATATATTTT
TRBJ2-1 NA TRBV14 NA CASSQGRGQFF TGTGCCAGCAGCCAAGGTCGGGGGCAGTTCTTC
TRBJ1-6 NA TRBV5-6 NA CASSLTDNSPLHF TGTGCCAGCAGCTTGACAGATAATTCACCCCTCCACTTT
TRBJ2-5 once TRBV4-2 TRBD2 CASSQGPLSGGKETQYF TGTGCCAGCAGCCAAGGTCCCCTTAGCGGGGGAAAAGAGACCCAGTACTTC
TRBJ1-1 NA TRBV29-1 NA CSVHIPTAEAFF TGCAGCGTTCATATCCCCACGGCTGAAGCTTTCTTT